A few counts support the clone carrying this T cell receptor (beta chain). As yet, its antigen is unknown. This entry belongs to a study of early T cells in non-severe SARS-CoV-2 infection. Study summary: The sequenced material was bulk RNA from unsorted whole blood, and its chains were unpaired.

Study results and caveats: CD4 and private specificities were missed by VDJdb matching, which favored anti-spike CD8 responses.

The V and J ends lost 6 bases and 7 bases, in that order; junction bases with no gene match: 15. CDR1 and CDR2 from the germline V gene are MNHEY and SMNVEV (reference sequence). The CDR3 has 17 residues. Individual cDNA molecules carried attached unique molecular identifiers. TCRdb reprocessed the 5' RACE reads with MiXCR, giving one entry per CDR3 protein. The table lists some 60,000 distinct CDR3 sequences, approximately 12% of them singletons. The chain employs TRBV27 and TRBJ2-2; the match to TRBD2 covers 9 bases. This TCR came from an adult who was a healthcare worker with PCR-confirmed SARS-CoV-2 infection or an uninfected control (not recorded which). This sample comprised whole blood, obtained at baseline. The chain's CDR3 is CASSPLGLATLGGELFF. The CDR3, as DNA: TGTGCCAGCAGCCCACTCGGACTAGCGACTTTGGGCGGGGAGCTGTTTTTT.